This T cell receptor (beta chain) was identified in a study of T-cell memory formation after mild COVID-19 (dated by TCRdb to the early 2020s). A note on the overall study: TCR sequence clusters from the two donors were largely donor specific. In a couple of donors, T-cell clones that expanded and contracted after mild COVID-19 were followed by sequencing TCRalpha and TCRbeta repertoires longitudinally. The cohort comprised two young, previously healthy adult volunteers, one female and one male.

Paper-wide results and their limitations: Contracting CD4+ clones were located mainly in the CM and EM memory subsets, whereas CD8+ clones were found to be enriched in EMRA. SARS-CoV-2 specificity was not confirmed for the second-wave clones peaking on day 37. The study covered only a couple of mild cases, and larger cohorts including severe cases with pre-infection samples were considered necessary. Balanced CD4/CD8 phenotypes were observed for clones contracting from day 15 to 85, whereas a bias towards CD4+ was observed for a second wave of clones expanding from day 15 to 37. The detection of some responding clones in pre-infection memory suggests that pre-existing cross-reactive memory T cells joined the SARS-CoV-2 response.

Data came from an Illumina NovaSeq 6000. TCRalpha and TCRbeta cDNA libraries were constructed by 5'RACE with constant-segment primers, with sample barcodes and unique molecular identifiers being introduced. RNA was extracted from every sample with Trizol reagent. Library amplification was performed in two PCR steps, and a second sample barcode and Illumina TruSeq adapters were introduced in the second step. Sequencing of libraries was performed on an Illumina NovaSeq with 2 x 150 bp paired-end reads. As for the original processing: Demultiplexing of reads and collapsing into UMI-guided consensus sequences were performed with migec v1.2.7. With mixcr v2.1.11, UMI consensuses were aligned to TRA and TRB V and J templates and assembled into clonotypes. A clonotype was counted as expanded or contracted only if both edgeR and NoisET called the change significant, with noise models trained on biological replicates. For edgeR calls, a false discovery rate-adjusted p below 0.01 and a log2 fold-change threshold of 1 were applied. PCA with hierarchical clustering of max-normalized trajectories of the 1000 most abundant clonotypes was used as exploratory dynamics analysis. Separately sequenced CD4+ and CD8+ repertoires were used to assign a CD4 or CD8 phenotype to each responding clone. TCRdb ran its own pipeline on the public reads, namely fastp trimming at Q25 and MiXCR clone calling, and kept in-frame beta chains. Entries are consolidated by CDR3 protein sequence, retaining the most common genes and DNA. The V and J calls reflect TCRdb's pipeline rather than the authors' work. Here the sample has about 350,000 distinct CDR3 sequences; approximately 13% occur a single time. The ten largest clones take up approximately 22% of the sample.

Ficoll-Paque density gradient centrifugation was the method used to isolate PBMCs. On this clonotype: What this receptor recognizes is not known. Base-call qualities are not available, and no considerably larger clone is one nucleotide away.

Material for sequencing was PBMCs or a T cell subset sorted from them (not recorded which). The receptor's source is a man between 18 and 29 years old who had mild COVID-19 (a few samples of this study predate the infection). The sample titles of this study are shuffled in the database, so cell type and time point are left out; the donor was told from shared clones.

CDR3 sequence: CASSYFRGGGEQFF. The base sequence is TGTGCCAGCAGTTACTTTCGGGGGGGAGGCGAGCAGTTCTTC. The sequence is built from TRBV6-5 and TRBJ2-1; the central 8 bases match TRBD2. CDR1 and CDR2, looked up from the germline V gene, are MNHEY and SVGAGI. The CDR3 measures 14 amino acids from cysteine to phenylalanine. Just the 42-base CDR3 DNA is kept, in frame starting at base 1. The V end gives up 1 base and the J end 10 bases, leaving 6 bases in the junction not matched to a gene.